Each of the 20 T cell receptor beta chains below was sequenced from the same sample in a study of shared clonotypes between healthy human individuals. TCRdb's copy holds only in-frame clones and misses some; the assay was immunoSEQ multiplex PCR. The table lists some 1 million clones, around 74% of them singletons. The sample taken for sequencing was memory CD4+ T cells sorted from blood. The sample's subset: CD45RA-negative fraction. These receptors were taken from a man aged 18 to 29 in good health.

The V gene is TRBV2, the J gene TRBJ2-3; D may correspond to TRBD1 or TRBD2 (5 bases each). Germline assignment: CDR1 SNHLY and CDR2 FYNNEI. This CDR3 has 14 amino acids. Deletions cut 7 bases from V and 2 bases from J, with 13 bases between. The chain's CDR3 is CASTRGADTDTQYF. The CDR3, as DNA: TGTGCCAGCACTAGAGGGGCGGACACAGATACGCAGTATTTT.

This clone was counted only a few times. The rearrangement joins TRBV2 to TRBJ1-6; D remains unclear. Germline CDR1 and CDR2: SNHLY and FYNNEI. Trimming removed 4 bases from V and 9 bases from J, with 19 bases in between. The CDR3 contains 16 residues. CDR3 region: CASSAWRDAKGSPLHF. The CDR3 DNA reads as TGTGCCAGCAGTGCGTGGCGGGATGCAAAGGGTTCACCCCTCCACTTT.

The V call is TRBV6-1, the J call TRBJ2-1, with 7 bases fitting TRBD1. CDR1 and CDR2 from the germline V gene are MNHNS and SASEGT. Losses at the gene ends were 6 bases for V and 9 bases for J; bases not matched to a gene: 5. This CDR3 spans 12 amino acids. CDR3 in amino acids: CASSVQGTEQFF. CDR3 in DNA: TGTGCCAGCAGCGTACAGGGGACTGAGCAGTTCTTC.

The chain couples TRBV18 to TRBJ2-1; 9 nucleotides agree with TRBD1. The CDR3 covers 14 residues. Looked up from germline, CDR1 is KGHSH and CDR2 is LQKENI. Losses at the gene ends were 6 bases for V and 4 bases for J; bases not matched to a gene: 4. This chain's CDR3 is CASSSGTGYNEQFF. CDR3 bases: TGTGCCAGCTCTTCCGGGACAGGGTACAATGAGCAGTTCTTC. Supplemented by reference TRBV18 and TRBJ2-1, the full variable domain reads NAGVMQNPRHLVRRRGQEARLRCSPMKGHSHVYWYRQLPEEGLKFMVYLQKENIIDESGMPKERFSAEFPKEGPSILRIQQVVRGDSAAYFCASSSGTGYNEQFFGPGTRLTVL.

The rearrangement uses TRBV7-6 and TRBJ2-3; TRBD2 agrees at 7 bases. There are 15 residues in the CDR3. The V and J ends lost 6 bases and 1 base, in that order; junction bases with no gene match: 7. Germline loops: CDR1 SGHVS, CDR2 FNYEAQ. CDR3 in DNA: TGTGCCAGCAGTCAACGACTAGCCGGCACAGATACGCAGTATTTT. This sequence encodes CASSQRLAGTDTQYF.

The rearrangement uses TRBV7-9 and TRBJ1-5; 8 bases agree with TRBD1. The CDR3 runs to 16 residues. Germline loops: CDR1 SEHNR, CDR2 FQNEAQ (reference sequence). V dropped 3 bases and J dropped 6; count of bases not matched to a gene: 10. The CDR3 here is CASSFSDRGYFQPQHF. The CDR3 DNA is TGTGCCAGCAGCTTCTCAGACAGGGGTTATTTTCAGCCCCAGCATTTT.

The chain carries TRBV7-2 and TRBJ2-7; D gene ambiguous. Deletions cut 6 bases from V and 3 bases from J, with 15 bases between. Germline values: CDR1 SGHTA, CDR2 FQGNSA. The CDR3 has 14 amino acids. The CDR3, as DNA: TGTGCCAGCAGTAATCGACCGTTGTTCTACGAGCAGTACTTC. Translation gives CASSNRPLFYEQYF.

About this clone: This sample also contains other DNA sequences that code for the same CDR3. The chain is built from TRBV18 and TRBJ2-5, with D hard to call. Per germline, CDR1 KGHSH and CDR2 LQKENI. The CDR3 is 13 residues long. V lost 0 bases and J 5 bases, leaving 7 bases between the germline ends. The CDR3 sequence is CASSPPPGETQYF. The CDR3 bases are TGTGCCAGCTCACCACCCCCCGGGGAGACCCAGTACTTC.

CDR3 coding DNA: TGTGCCAGTAGTACCATGAGAGGGGAGTATCAGCCCCAGCATTTT. Protein product: CASSTMRGEYQPQHF. The chain links TRBV19 to TRBJ1-5; tentatively, D is TRBD1 (5 bases). The germline V gene encodes CDR1 LNHDA and CDR2 SQIVND (reference sequence). The CDR3 covers 15 residues. V was pared by 4 bases and J by 5 bases, with 15 bases between.

The CDR3 here is CASSVRRVNTEAFF. CDR3 DNA sequence: TGTGCCAGTTCGGTTCGCAGGGTGAACACTGAAGCTTTCTTT. The J gene is TRBJ1-1, the V gene TRBV19; D might be TRBD1 (5 bases). Trimming left V 8 bases short and J 0 bases short, with 13 bases between. Germline V gives CDR1 LNHDA, CDR2 SQIVND (reference sequence). This CDR3 region has 14 residues.

The chain uses TRBV7-2 and TRBJ2-7; a weak D match, TRBD1 (5 bases). This CDR3 contains 16 residues. The germline V and J ends were trimmed by 5 bases and 1 base, with 18 bases remaining between them. In germline, CDR1 is SGHTA, CDR2 FQGNSA. CDR3 amino acids: CASSPGLDKFSYEQYF. The CDR3 DNA sequence: TGTGCCAGCAGCCCGGGTTTGGACAAGTTTTCCTACGAGCAGTACTTC.

The CDR3 reads CTSSQEAQGPNTIYF. The CDR3 DNA reads as TGCACCAGCAGCCAAGAAGCCCAGGGGCCAAACACCATATATTTT. This chain links TRBV1 with TRBJ1-3; no check of the table's D call, TRBD1, against the DNA was made. TRBV1 is recorded as a pseudogene. The CDR3 spans 15 residues.

The gene calls are TRBV5-6 and TRBJ1-4; 8 bases line up with TRBD1. Per germline, CDR1 SGHDT and CDR2 YYEEEE. The CDR3 totals 17 residues. V lost 3 bases and J lost 4; bases outside the gene matches: 11. This CDR3 is CASSWGQVPGGNEKLFF. In DNA form, the CDR3 reads TGTGCCAGCAGCTGGGGACAGGTCCCTGGGGGTAATGAAAAACTGTTTTTT.

V gene TRBV11-2 combines with J gene TRBJ2-3, with 9 bases matching TRBD2. V gave up 3 bases and J gave up 1 base; unmatched junction bases: 5. This CDR3 comprises 16 residues. Germline assignment: CDR1 SGHAT and CDR2 FQNNGV. The CDR3 DNA follows: TGTGCCAGCAGCTTGGGCGGGGGGGCTGGCACAGATACGCAGTATTTT. Translated: CASSLGGGAGTDTQYF.

J is TRBJ2-1 and V is TRBV28, with TRBD1 matching over 9 bases. This CDR3 region has 16 residues. The trim removed 5 bases at V and 6 bases at J, leaving 11 bases unmatched. Germline values: CDR1 MDHEN, CDR2 SYDVKM. The CDR3 nucleotides read TGTGCCAGCAGTCTTTTAACCGGGACAGGGATCAATGAGCAGTTCTTC. This gives the protein CASSLLTGTGINEQFF.

This chain joins TRBV2 and TRBJ2-1; 10 nucleotides agree with TRBD2. J was trimmed by 0 bases and V by 4 bases; bases with no gene match: 6. This CDR3 has 17 residues. Germline assignment: CDR1 SNHLY and CDR2 FYNNEI. The CDR3 DNA reads TGTGCCAGCAGTGGATTCCTAGCGGGGGCCTCCTACAATGAGCAGTTCTTC. It is translated as CASSGFLAGASYNEQFF.

The rearrangement joins TRBV30 to TRBJ1-1, with a weak D call TRBD1 (6 bases). The V gene lost 5 bases and the J gene lost 0 bases, with 10 bases spanning the gap. Germline CDR1 is GTSNPN and CDR2 is SVGIG (reference sequence). The CDR3 length is 13 residues. CDR3 region: CAWGRGVNTEAFF. In DNA, the CDR3 is TGTGCCTGGGGGAGGGGGGTGAACACTGAAGCTTTCTTT.

This chain joins TRBV6-1 and TRBJ2-1; a possible D gene is TRBD2 (6 bases). Germline loops: CDR1 MNHNS, CDR2 SASEGT. Trimming pared 6 bases from V and 4 bases from J, leaving 10 bases between. This CDR3 has 13 residues. In DNA, the CDR3 is TGTGCCAGCAGAAGCGGGCCTTACAATGAGCAGTTCTTC. Amino acids: CASRSGPYNEQFF.

Turning to this clone: The sample holds other DNA sequences that translate to the same CDR3. The chain combines TRBV2 with TRBJ2-3; D gene ambiguous. Trimming took off 6 bases at V and 6 bases at J, with 4 bases between the two ends. The CDR3 runs 10 residues. Per the germline V gene, CDR1 is SNHLY and CDR2 is FYNNEI. The CDR3 nucleotides are TGTGCCAGCAGCTATGATACGCAGTATTTT. This codes for CASSYDTQYF. Full variable domain (outside the CDR3, taken from reference TRBV2 and TRBJ2-3): EPEVTQTPSHQVTQMGQEVILRCVPISNHLYFYWYRQILGQKVEFLVSFYNNEISEKSEIFDDQFSVERPDGSNFTLKIRSTKLEDSAMYFCASSYDTQYFGPGTRLTVL.

For this clone: Other DNA sequences from this sample encode an identical CDR3 as well. This sequence joins TRBV5-1 and TRBJ2-7, with D perhaps TRBD2 (5 bases). The CDR3 is 13 amino acids. V lost 0 bases and J lost 3, with 7 bases in between. Germline V gene sequence: CDR1 SGHRS, CDR2 YFSETQ. In DNA form, the CDR3 reads TGCGCCAGCAGCTTGGGTGAGGGCTACGAGCAGTACTTC. Its protein product is CASSLGEGYEQYF. The full variable domain, rest sourced from reference TRBV5-1 and TRBJ2-7, is KAGVTQTPRYLIKTRGQQVTLSCSPISGHRSVSWYQQTPGQGLQFLFEYFSETQRNKGNFPGRFSGRQFSNSRSEMNVSTLELGDSALYLCASSLGEGYEQYFGPGTRLTVT.